The source of this T cell receptor beta chain is a study of cytomegalovirus exposure and HLA in healthy donors. Study-wide findings and caveats: Specific recognition of CMV antigens was confirmed in vitro for three chains (all CMV-associated). Later analysis showed most CMV-associated TCR beta chains appearing HLA-restricted. A later examination showed that TCR association rates differed by HLA locus, with DRB1 most and HLA-C fewest.

This clone was detected once. The antigen is not known. Both 60 Vbeta primers and 13 Jbeta primers went into the PCR. In the authors' methods: In a later analysis, roughly 11 million of around 75 million unique beta chains occurred in at least two donors. Repertoires were generated with immunoSEQ multiplex PCR, while TCRdb's copy carries only in-frame clones and drops some. The V and J calls and the clone size are those of that table, but D and trimming were determined from the DNA. Of 150,000 to 200,000 clones in the sample, 75% to 85% were seen once. The CDR3 contains 16 residues. V shed 4 bases and J 7 bases; nucleotides not matched to a gene: 7. Germline V gene sequence: CDR1 SGHRS, CDR2 YFSETQ.

This chain connects TRBV5-1 to TRBJ2-3; TRBD2 aligns across 15 bases. The sequenced sample was PBMCs. This clonotype was obtained from a boy aged 5-17 years in good health and CMV-seronegative. CDR3 protein: CASSVGLAGGRNTQYF. Here the CDR3 DNA reads TGCGCCAGCAGCGTTGGACTAGCGGGAGGGAGAAATACGCAGTATTTT. Filled out from reference TRBV5-1 and TRBJ2-3, the complete variable domain reads KAGVTQTPRYLIKTRGQQVTLSCSPISGHRSVSWYQQTPGQGLQFLFEYFSETQRNKGNFPGRFSGRQFSNSRSEMNVSTLELGDSALYLCASSVGLAGGRNTQYFGPGTRLTVL.